The next 27 T cell receptor beta chains were all read from a single sample in a study of blood T cell repertoires in COVID-19. Only in-frame clones appear in the TCRdb table, and some are missing; sequencing was by immunoSEQ multiplex PCR. The sample contains under 400,000 clones, around 85% of which appear only once. Material for sequencing was PBMCs or T cells enriched from blood (not recorded which). These receptors came from a woman aged 40 to 50 with acute COVID-19.

The chain carries TRBV9 and TRBJ2-1, with D unresolved. The CDR3 extends over 14 amino acids. The V gene lost 2 bases and the J gene lost 6 bases, with 12 bases spanning the gap. Per germline, CDR1 SGDLS and CDR2 YYNGEE. The CDR3 DNA follows: TGTGCCAGCAGCGTTTCACCTACCCTCAATGAGCAGTTCTTC. It translates to CASSVSPTLNEQFF.

This clone was seen a handful of times. The V and J genes are TRBV29-1 and TRBJ1-1, with D possibly being TRBD1 (5 bases). The V end was cut by 1 base, the J end by 4 bases, with 7 bases between. Germline CDR1 is SQVTM and CDR2 is ANQGSEA. The CDR3 length is 12 residues. The CDR3 DNA reads TGCAGCGTTGAAGCAGGGCCCACTGAAGCTTTCTTT. Translation gives CSVEAGPTEAFF.

CDR3 loop: CASSRLGEKLFF. Here the CDR3 DNA reads TGTGCCAGCAGTCGACTGGGTGAAAAACTGTTTTTT. V is TRBV12-3 or TRBV12-4 and J is TRBJ1-4; the D is unclear. This CDR3 has 12 residues. Trimming cost V 5 bases and J 7 bases, with 8 bases left between them.

This clone was seen a handful of times. The chain recombines TRBV6-2 or TRBV6-3 with TRBJ1-5; no clear D gene. This CDR3 has 14 residues. Trimming removed 4 bases from V and 3 bases from J, with 10 bases in between. Germline V gene sequence: CDR1 MNHEY, CDR2 SVGEGT. CDR3 amino acids: CASSFLQYNQPQHF. CDR3 nucleotide sequence: TGTGCCAGCAGTTTCCTGCAGTACAATCAGCCCCAGCATTTT.

The chain uses TRBV7-3 and TRBJ2-3; 14 bases are shared with TRBD2. V shed 5 bases and J 4 bases; nucleotides not matched to a gene: 14. Germline values: CDR1 SGHTA, CDR2 FQGTGA. The CDR3 length is 19 residues. The CDR3 region is CASSPIHHGLAGGPDTQYF. CDR3 DNA: TGTGCCAGCAGCCCGATACACCACGGACTAGCGGGGGGCCCAGATACGCAGTATTTT. Based on the CDR3 plus reference TRBV7-3 and TRBJ2-3, the full variable domain is GAGVSQTPSNKVTEKGKYVELRCDPISGHTALYWYRQSLGQGPEFLIYFQGTGAADDSGLPNDRFFAVRPEGSVSTLKIQRTERGDSAVYLCASSPIHHGLAGGPDTQYFGPGTRLTVL.

V usage is TRBV29-1 and J usage is TRBJ1-2; D possibly corresponds to TRBD1 (6 bases). CDR3 length: 13 amino acids. Germline V gene sequence: CDR1 SQVTM, CDR2 ANQGSEA. V dropped 3 bases and J dropped 7 bases, with 15 bases sitting between them. CDR3 in DNA: TGCAGCGTTGAGGTTTCAGGGGAGCGTGGCTACACCTTC. As protein: CSVEVSGERGYTF.

The sample holds a few counts of this clone. The chain uses TRBV12-5 and TRBJ1-1, with D possibly matching TRBD1 (6 bases). CDR3 length: 14 amino acids. Trimming shortened V by 1 base and J by 4 bases, and 10 bases separated the two germline ends. The germline V gene has CDR1 LGHNT and CDR2 FRNRAP. CDR3 amino acids: CASGLGGPSTEAFF. CDR3 sequence (DNA): TGTGCTAGTGGTTTGGGGGGGCCGAGCACTGAAGCTTTCTTT.

The chain couples TRBV4-3 to TRBJ1-4; no definite D call. V dropped 2 bases and J dropped 8 bases, with 9 bases sitting between them. The CDR3 totals 13 residues. Germline loops: CDR1 LGHNA, CDR2 YSLEER. CDR3 sequence (DNA): TGCGCCAGCAGCCAAAATAGGCGGGAAAAACTGTTTTTT. Translated: CASSQNRREKLFF.

This clone was observed a few times. The chain combines TRBV5-1 with TRBJ2-7; D might be TRBD2 (6 bases). The CDR3 contains 14 residues. Germline values: CDR1 SGHRS, CDR2 YFSETQ. Trimming pared 3 bases from V and 3 bases from J, leaving 13 bases between. CDR3 DNA sequence: TGCGCCAGCAGCTCCGTCCGGGACTTCTACGAGCAGTACTTC. Amino acid sequence: CASSSVRDFYEQYF.

This clone was detected a few times. This sequence joins TRBV6-2 or TRBV6-3 and TRBJ2-1; 11 bases match TRBD2. Trimming removed 5 bases from V and 5 bases from J; junction bases left unmatched: 5. The CDR3 spans 15 residues. Germline V gene sequence: CDR1 MNHEY, CDR2 SVGEGT. The CDR3 loop is CASSRRLAGHNEQFF. CDR3 coding DNA: TGTGCCAGCAGTAGGCGACTAGCGGGACACAATGAGCAGTTCTTC.

The chain carries TRBV19 and TRBJ2-6, with D unresolved. Trimming pared 3 bases from V and 3 bases from J, leaving 3 bases between. This CDR3 has 13 residues. Germline V gene data show CDR1 as LNHDA and CDR2 as SQIVND (reference sequence). For the CDR3, the DNA is TGTGCCAGTAGTATCGTTGGGGCCAACGTCCTGACTTTC. Its translation: CASSIVGANVLTF. Full variable domain (rest looked up from reference TRBV19 and TRBJ2-6): DGGITQSPKYLFRKEGQNVTLSCEQNLNHDAMYWYRQDPGQGLRLIYYSQIVNDFQKGDIAEGYSVSREKKESFPLTVTSAQKNPTAFYLCASSIVGANVLTFGAGSRLTVL.

A note on this clone: The junction and the germline gene differ at one end; a read error may be behind it. The rearrangement uses TRBV25-1 and TRBJ2-1, with 8 nucleotides matching TRBD1. Germline V gene sequence: CDR1 MGHDK, CDR2 SYGVNS. The CDR3 totals 12 residues. Here the CDR3 DNA reads TGTGCCAGCAGCCAGGGGGCCCCCAATATGATCTTC. It codes for CASSQGAPNMIF.

The rearrangement joins TRBV7-9 to TRBJ1-1; 10 nucleotides match TRBD1. Germline-derived CDR1 and CDR2 are SEHNR and FQNEAQ (reference sequence). The CDR3 is 15 amino acids. J lost 5 bases, V lost 5 bases, and 8 bases had no gene match. CDR3 DNA sequence: TGTGCCAGCAGCGCCCGGGGGACAGGGGAGACTGAAGCTTTCTTT. Amino acid sequence: CASSARGTGETEAFF.

The rearrangement links TRBV5-1 to TRBJ2-2, with TRBD1 as a possible D gene (6 bases). Trimming left V 0 bases short and J 6 bases short, with 9 bases between. This CDR3 is built from 14 residues. The germline V gene has CDR1 SGHRS and CDR2 YFSETQ. The CDR3 DNA sequence: TGCGCCAGCAGCTTGGCCAGGGGATCCGGGGAGCTGTTTTTT. It yields the protein CASSLARGSGELFF.

CDR3 coding DNA: TGTGCCAGCAGTCAAACCGGGACTAGAAAAGAGACCCAGTACTTC. Translation gives CASSQTGTRKETQYF. This chain links TRBV6-2 or TRBV6-3 with TRBJ2-5, with 8 bases matching TRBD2. J was trimmed by 3 bases and V by 5 bases; bases with no gene match: 8. This CDR3 has 15 amino acids. Germline-derived CDR1 and CDR2 are MNHEY and SVGEGT.

The rearrangement links TRBV18 to TRBJ2-7; perhaps TRBD2 as D (6 bases). CDR3 length equals 15 residues. Germline V gives CDR1 KGHSH, CDR2 LQKENI. Trimming took 3 bases from V and 2 from J, leaving 14 bases between them. The CDR3 region is CASSPRYGGPYEQYF. Here the CDR3 DNA reads TGTGCCAGCTCACCTCGGTATGGAGGGCCCTACGAGCAGTACTTC.

The J gene is TRBJ2-2, the V gene TRBV4-2; D possibly corresponds to TRBD1 (5 bases). Trimming cost V 0 bases and J 3 bases, with 11 bases left between them. Germline CDR1 reads LGHNA; CDR2 reads YNFKEQ. The CDR3 sequence is 16 residues long. Here the CDR3 reads CASSQDRQGYTGELFF. DNA of the CDR3: TGTGCCAGCAGCCAAGATAGGCAGGGTTACACCGGGGAGCTGTTTTTT.

The J gene is TRBJ1-4, the V gene TRBV28, with 8 bases that match TRBD1. Germline CDR1 and CDR2: MDHEN and SYDVKM. There are 17 residues in the CDR3. V shed 7 bases, J shed 3 bases, and the junction held 13 bases outside the gene matches. DNA of the CDR3: TGTGCCAGCACCCTGGGGGGGACAGGAGATCCTAATGAAAAACTGTTTTTT. Protein sequence: CASTLGGTGDPNEKLFF.

This chain joins TRBV3-1 (or the pseudogene TRBV3-2) and TRBJ1-2; 8 nucleotides line up with TRBD1. Germline V gene lookup returns CDR1 LGHDT and CDR2 YNNKEL (reference sequence). The CDR3 is 16 residues long. V shed 1 base, J shed 6 bases, and the junction held 10 bases outside the gene matches. CDR3 residues: CASSQVPGGSGNGYTF. The CDR3 DNA sequence: TGTGCCAGCAGCCAAGTTCCAGGGGGCTCAGGAAATGGCTACACCTTC.

CDR3 DNA sequence: TGTGCCAGCAGTTCTTTCCACGAGCAGTACTTC. It codes for CASSSFHEQYF. V usage is TRBV2 and J usage is TRBJ2-7; D call uncertain. Trimming stripped 5 bases from V and 5 bases from J, with 7 bases between. Germline CDR1 reads SNHLY; CDR2 reads FYNNEI. CDR3 length: 11 amino acids. The full variable domain, in which reference TRBV2 and TRBJ2-7 provide the parts outside the CDR3, is EPEVTQTPSHQVTQMGQEVILRCVPISNHLYFYWYRQILGQKVEFLVSFYNNEISEKSEIFDDQFSVERPDGSNFTLKIRSTKLEDSAMYFCASSSFHEQYFGPGTRLTVT.

The chain carries TRBV28 and TRBJ2-3, with a tentative D call TRBD2 (5 bases). Germline-derived CDR1 and CDR2 are MDHEN and SYDVKM. This CDR3 region has 14 residues. The V end lost 10 bases, the J end lost 4 bases, and 18 bases lay between the germline ends. The CDR3 DNA follows: TGTGCCACCACGGACTCCACTTCCCCAGATACGCAGTATTTT. It is translated as CATTDSTSPDTQYF.

The rearrangement links TRBV5-4 to TRBJ2-7; TRBD2 matches at 7 bases. J was trimmed by 6 bases and V by 0 bases; bases with no gene match: 9. The CDR3 consists of 15 residues. Germline V gene sequence: CDR1 SGHNT, CDR2 YYREEE (reference sequence). Written as DNA, the CDR3 is TGTGCCAGCAGCTTGGACTCGGCGGGAGCTGCCGAGCAGTACTTC. Translating gives CASSLDSAGAAEQYF.

V is TRBV5-1 and J is TRBJ2-1; 7 bases map to TRBD2. V lost 4 bases to trimming and J lost 9 bases; unmatched junction nucleotides: 22. The germline gives CDR1 SGHRS, CDR2 YFSETQ. The length of the CDR3 is 18 residues. CDR3 nucleotides: TGCGCCAGCAGCGGCAGGGCGGGAGAGGTCTGGGCCCAACCTGAGCAGTTCTTC. Protein: CASSGRAGEVWAQPEQFF.

V and J are TRBV21-1 and TRBJ1-5; TRBD1, the table's D call, lacks a check against the DNA. TRBV21-1 represents a pseudogene. This CDR3 has 15 residues. The CDR3 reads CASSKEIGPNQPQHF. As DNA, the CDR3 is TGTGCCAGCAGCAAAGAAATTGGGCCGAATCAGCCCCAGCATTTT.

The genes are TRBV12-3 or TRBV12-4 and TRBJ1-1, with D tentatively TRBD1 (6 bases). V lost 5 bases, J lost 3 bases, and 10 bases lay in between. The length of the CDR3 is 13 residues. This CDR3 is CASSVQGYTEAFF. The CDR3 DNA follows: TGTGCCAGCAGTGTACAGGGATACACTGAAGCTTTCTTT.

The chain combines TRBV7-7 with TRBJ1-5, with 9 bases lining up with TRBD1. Germline assignment: CDR1 SSHAT and CDR2 FNYEAQ (reference sequence). This CDR3 contains 18 residues. V lost 2 bases to trimming and J lost 0 bases; unmatched junction nucleotides: 8. The CDR3, as DNA: TGTGCCAGCAGCTTATCTTCTTGGGACAGGGATAGCAATCAGCCCCAGCATTTT. Its protein product is CASSLSSWDRDSNQPQHF. Full variable domain (missing parts from reference TRBV7-7 and TRBJ1-5): GAGVSQSPRYKVTKRGQDVTLRCDPISSHATLYWYQQALGQGPEFLTYFNYEAQPDKSGLPSDRFSAERPEGSISTLTIQRTEQRDSAMYRCASSLSSWDRDSNQPQHFGDGTRLSIL.

This clone was detected ten times or more. The rearrangement joins TRBV21-1 to TRBJ2-1; the tabulated D call, TRBD2, remains unverified against the DNA. TRBV21-1 is a known pseudogene. The CDR3 has 19 residues. CDR3: CASSLKTIGRKSSYNEQFF. DNA for the CDR3: TGTGCCAGCAGCTTAAAGACTATTGGGAGGAAAAGCTCCTACAATGAGCAGTTCTTC.